These T cell receptor beta chains were read from a single sample in a study of blood T cell repertoires in COVID-19. Clones were read by immunoSEQ multiplex PCR, and TCRdb kept only the in-frame ones, dropping some. The sample records about 190,000 clones, less than 80% being singletons. What was sequenced was peripheral blood. The receptors were gathered from a woman aged 45-60 years with acute or convalescent COVID-19. Both conserved end residues are part of each CDR3. The D gene is left open where the match is weak. The size entry is marked missing in some rows and otherwise reads once, few, many or a size class.

d_call,j_call,clone_size,v_call,cdr3_nt,cdr3_aa
-,TRBJ1-5,-,TRBV6-9,TGTGCCAGCAGTTATCCCCAGGGTGGTCAGCCCCAGCATTTT,CASSYPQGGQPQHF
TRBD1,TRBJ2-2,-,TRBV6-5,TGTGCCAGCAGTTACTCGACAGGGGGCACCGGGGAGCTGTTTTTT,CASSYSTGGTGELFF
TRBD1,TRBJ2-7,-,TRBV19,TGTGCCAGTAGTATCCAAGGACAGGGTCCCTACGAGCAGTACTTC,CASSIQGQGPYEQYF
TRBD1,TRBJ1-5,-,TRBV5-1,TGCGCCAGCAGCTTGGGGTGGGGGGACAGACAGCCCCAGCATTTT,CASSLGWGDRQPQHF
-,TRBJ2-5,-,TRBV24-1,TGTGCCACCAGTGGCGGGAATCAATGGGGCCAAGAGACCCAGTACTTC,CATSGGNQWGQETQYF
TRBD2,TRBJ2-4,-,TRBV5-1,TGCGCCAGCAGCTTTGTCGGGACTAGCGGAGGATTAAACATTCAGTACTTC,CASSFVGTSGGLNIQYF
TRBD2,TRBJ2-7,-,TRBV30,TGTGCCGGATTAGCGGGAAACTCCTACGAGCAGTACTTC,CAGLAGNSYEQYF
TRBD2,TRBJ2-5,few,TRBV19,TGTGCCAGTAGTGGAGCGGGACTAGCGGGGAACAAGCGCAACCAAGAGACCCAGTACTTC,CASSGAGLAGNKRNQETQYF
TRBD2,TRBJ2-3,-,TRBV29-1,TGCAGCGGGGGCCAGCAAGCGGGAGGGGCAGATACGCAGTATTTT,CSGGQQAGGADTQYF
TRBD1,TRBJ1-2,-,TRBV6-5,TGTGCCAGCAGTCTTTCGACAGGGGAGGTCTATGGCTACACCTTC,CASSLSTGEVYGYTF
TRBD1,TRBJ2-1,-,TRBV19,TGTGCCAGTAGTCTCCCCCCGGGACAGGGGGTGGAGGATGAGCAGTTCTTC,CASSLPPGQGVEDEQFF
TRBD2,TRBJ2-4,-,TRBV6-1,TGTGCCAGCAGTGCCCCGACTGGCGCGGGGGGGCTCCAAGGCAAAAACATTCAGTACTTC,CASSAPTGAGGLQGKNIQYF
-,TRBJ1-3,-,TRBV15,TGTGCCACCCTCGACCTTACTATCTCTGGAAACACCATATATTTT,CATLDLTISGNTIYF
-,TRBJ2-6,once,TRBV2,TGTGCCAGCAGTAGGAGCCGGGGCTCTGGGGCCAACGTCCTGACTTTC,CASSRSRGSGANVLTF
TRBD2,TRBJ2-7,-,TRBV5-1,TGCGCCAGCAGCTTTGGACTAGCGGGACCCTACGAGCAGTACTTC,CASSFGLAGPYEQYF
TRBD1,TRBJ2-7,few,TRBV2,TGTGCCAGCAAGAAAGGGGGACAGTGGTACTCCTACGAGCAGTACTTC,CASKKGGQWYSYEQYF
TRBD1,TRBJ1-2,-,TRBV28,TGTGCCAGCAGCCCGACAGGGTTTGGCTACACCTTC,CASSPTGFGYTF
-,TRBJ2-7,-,TRBV11-2,TGTGCCAGCAGCTCAGGGTACGTTTCCGTCAGCGAGCAGTACTTC,CASSSGYVSVSEQYF
-,TRBJ1-2,-,TRBV7-2,TGTGCCAGCAGAGACCAAGGGGCTAACTATGGCTACACCTTC,CASRDQGANYGYTF
-,TRBJ1-5,once,TRBV20-1,TGCAGTGCTAGTCGACAGGTGGGGAATCAGCCCCAGCATTTT,CSASRQVGNQPQHF
TRBD1,TRBJ1-2,-,TRBV6-5,TGTGCCAGCAGTTACTCCGGGACAGGGCGGAAGGATGGCTACACCTTC,CASSYSGTGRKDGYTF
-,TRBJ1-2,-,TRBV18,TGTGCCAGCTCACCGGGTAGGGGTTTTAACTATGGCTACACCTTC,CASSPGRGFNYGYTF
-,TRBJ1-2,-,TRBV14,TGTGCCAGCAGCCAAACTTTATGGGGCGGGGATGGCTACACCTTC,CASSQTLWGGDGYTF
TRBD1,TRBJ1-6,-,TRBV12-5,TGTGCTAGTGGGATCGACAGGGGGATCAATTCACCCCTCCACTTT,CASGIDRGINSPLHF
-,TRBJ1-2,-,TRBV4-3,TGCGCCAGCAGCCAGTCCGAGGCCACAGGGATCTATGGCTACACCTTC,CASSQSEATGIYGYTF
-,TRBJ1-1,once,TRBV11-2,TGTGCCACCCAGCCATTGCTAGGGAGAACTGAAGCTTTCTTT,CATQPLLGRTEAFF
TRBD2,TRBJ2-2,-,TRBV24-1,TGTGCCACCAGTGATCCCGGACTAGCGGGGGGAAGAACCGGGGAGCTGTTTTTT,CATSDPGLAGGRTGELFF
TRBD1,TRBJ1-2,-,TRBV28,TGTGCCAGCAGTAGAAAACCGGGACAGGCTTTTAGGGGCTACACCTTC,CASSRKPGQAFRGYTF
-,TRBJ2-5,-,TRBV5-4,TGTGCCAGCAGCTTGGAGCCGGACCAAGAGACCCAGTACTTC,CASSLEPDQETQYF
-,TRBJ2-2,-,TRBV12-5,TGTGCTAGTGCCCTAAACGGGGAGCTGTTTTTT,CASALNGELFF
-,TRBJ1-4,once,TRBV12-3/TRBV12-4,TGTGCCAGCAGTTTTCAGGAAAAACTGTTTTTT,CASSFQEKLFF
TRBD1,TRBJ1-4,few,TRBV18,TGTGCCAGCTCACCGGGACAGGGGGCAGAAAAACTGTTTTTT,CASSPGQGAEKLFF
-,TRBJ2-6,-,TRBV28,TGTGCCAGCAGTATTATAACTCACGGGGACTCTGGGGCCAACGTCCTGACTTTC,CASSIITHGDSGANVLTF
-,TRBJ2-7,once,TRBV4-1,TGCGCCAGCAGCCAAACCCCCGAGTACGAGCAGTACTTC,CASSQTPEYEQYF
TRBD1,TRBJ2-5,once,TRBV5-6,TGTGCCAGCAGCTTGGTCGGACAGGGCGAGACCCAGTACTTC,CASSLVGQGETQYF
-,TRBJ2-7,-,TRBV7-2,TGTGCCAGCAGCTTAGGACAATACTACGAGCAGTACTTC,CASSLGQYYEQYF
-,TRBJ1-6,-,TRBV30,TGTGCCTGGAACCGGGATAATTCACCCCTCCACTTT,CAWNRDNSPLHF
TRBD2,TRBJ2-2,few,TRBV2,TGTGCCAGCAGTGAACGCGGGAGCGGAACCGGGGAGCTGTTTTTT,CASSERGSGTGELFF
-,TRBJ1-1,once,TRBV10-3,TGTGCCATCAGTGATGAGGGGGTGGCGAACACTGAAGCTTTCTTT,CAISDEGVANTEAFF
TRBD2,TRBJ2-7,-,TRBV2,TGTGCCAGCAACCCCGGGCTAGCGGGAGCCGAGCAGTACTTC,CASNPGLAGAEQYF
-,TRBJ2-2,-,TRBV25-1,TGTGCCAGCAGTGAATCGGACGGGACTCCAACCGGGGAGCTGTTTTTT,CASSESDGTPTGELFF
TRBD1,TRBJ1-3,-,TRBV19,TGTGCCAGTAGTAGAGGGGACAGGGGGGCCTCTGGAAACACCATATATTTT,CASSRGDRGASGNTIYF
-,TRBJ2-7,-,TRBV10-3,TGTGCCATCAGTGTATCAGGAGGGCCCGAGCAGTACTTC,CAISVSGGPEQYF
-,TRBJ2-3,-,TRBV9,TGTGCCAGCAGCGCCCAAACAGGCACAGATACGCAGTATTTT,CASSAQTGTDTQYF
-,TRBJ1-2,-,TRBV4-1,TGCGCCAGCAGCCAAGATCAGTCATTGGTCTATGGCTACACCTTC,CASSQDQSLVYGYTF
-,TRBJ1-1,-,TRBV28,TGTGCCAGCACCCCGGGCAGGGCCCTCGGAAAGGCTTTCTTT,CASTPGRALGKAFF
-,TRBJ1-1,-,TRBV10-3,TGTGCCATCAGTGAGTCGAGCATGCGCGCTTTCTTT,CAISESSMRAFF
-,TRBJ1-5,-,TRBV11-2,TGTGCCAGCAGCTTAGATGGCAGGGAGGGCCAGCCCCAGCATTTT,CASSLDGREGQPQHF
-,TRBJ1-6,few,TRBV27,TGTGCCAGCAGTTTTAGGCCGGGGGGGGCCTATAATTCACCCCTCCACTTT,CASSFRPGGAYNSPLHF
TRBD2,TRBJ2-3,medium-sized,TRBV4-2,TGTGCCAGCAGCCACCTCGAAAGCGGGGGGGCAGATACGCAGTATTTT,CASSHLESGGADTQYF
-,TRBJ2-1,-,TRBV5-1,TGCGCCAGCAGCGGCCGGGATCGATTTTACAATGAGCAGTTCTTC,CASSGRDRFYNEQFF
-,TRBJ2-3,-,TRBV19,TGTGCCAGTAGTATACGACCTGGAGGGGTAGATACGCAGTATTTT,CASSIRPGGVDTQYF